The 6 T cell receptor beta chains below were found in one sample sequenced in a study of blood T cell repertoires in COVID-19. Profiled with immunoSEQ multiplex PCR; TCRdb holds only in-frame clones, not every one. This repertoire shows approximately 52,000 clones, roughly nine tenths found once; its top ten account for around 5%. Sequencing was carried out using peripheral blood. The receptors shown here come from a man aged 60 to 75 with active COVID-19.

This chain joins TRBV6-2 or TRBV6-3 and TRBJ1-5, with TRBD1 identical over 10 bases. The J segment lost 3 bases and the V segment lost 4 bases, leaving 9 bases of the junction unmatched. Germline V CDR1 and CDR2: MNHEY, SVGEGT. The CDR3 has 17 residues. The CDR3 here is CASSWAGTGANNQPQHF. Here the CDR3 DNA reads TGTGCCAGCAGTTGGGCGGGGACAGGGGCGAACAATCAGCCCCAGCATTTT.

J is TRBJ2-7 and V is TRBV28; 9 bases align to TRBD1. Germline CDR1 MDHEN, CDR2 SYDVKM. Trimming cost V 6 bases and J 3 bases; bases outside gene matches: 9. The CDR3 has 15 amino acids. CDR3 protein: CASRTPGTGFYEQYF. CDR3 in DNA: TGTGCCAGCAGAACCCCCGGGACAGGGTTCTACGAGCAGTACTTC.

The V gene is TRBV10-3, the J gene TRBJ2-5, with TRBD1 identical over 8 bases. The CDR3 extends over 11 amino acids. The germline CDR1 and CDR2 sequences are ENHRY and SYGVKD. V was clipped by 8 bases and J by 5 bases; unmatched bases: 1. The DNA of the CDR3 is TGTGCCATCCGGACAGGGGAGACCCAGTACTTC. Protein sequence: CAIRTGETQYF.

The chain couples TRBV9 to TRBJ2-2; no firm D call. CDR1 is SGDLS, CDR2 YYNGEE, per germline. V lost 2 bases, J lost 8 bases, and 4 bases lay in between. This CDR3 contains 11 residues. The CDR3 DNA reads as TGTGCCAGCAGCGTCGCGGGGGAGCTGTTTTTT. Its protein product is CASSVAGELFF.

In DNA form, the CDR3 reads TGTGCCAGCAGCTTAGCGGGTGCAGGGCAGGGTCGTGGCTACACCTTC. Translating gives CASSLAGAGQGRGYTF. V gene TRBV7-2 combines with J gene TRBJ1-2; D is perhaps TRBD1 (5 bases). CDR1 and CDR2 from the germline V gene are SGHTA and FQGNSA. Deletions cut 0 bases from V and 7 bases from J, with 18 bases between. The CDR3 runs 16 residues.

V and J are TRBV12-3 or TRBV12-4 and TRBJ2-2, with a possible D match to TRBD1 (5 bases). The ends were cut back, 7 bases at V and 6 bases at J, with 6 bases in the middle. The CDR3 contains 11 residues. The CDR3 DNA reads as TGTGCCAGCACCAGGGCCGGGGAGCTGTTTTTT. Protein product: CASTRAGELFF.